A single sample is the source of the 20 T cell receptor beta chains below, sequenced in a study of blood T cells in healthy people across ages. Then a second PCR, running about 6 to 12 cycles, was carried out with a sample-barcoded 5' primer and a J-beta primer mix. TCRdb used MiXCR to reprocess the 5' RACE reads, holding one entry per CDR3 protein. The data hold about 1,400,000 distinct CDR3 sequences, with roughly 40% observed a single time. The sample comprised blood. These receptors originate from a woman under 30 in good health.

This clonotype was counted between two and nine times. The chain recombines TRBV6-1 with TRBJ2-4; weak D call: TRBD2 (6 bases). V lost 0 bases and J 15 bases, leaving 12 bases between the germline ends. Germline CDR1 and CDR2: MNHNS and SASEGT. The CDR3 runs 12 residues. DNA of the CDR3: TGTGCCAGCAGTGAAGCGGGTCGGGACTTGTACTTC. Protein: CASSEAGRDLYF.

This clonotype has only a few counts. This chain joins TRBV20-1 and TRBJ2-5, with 7 positions matching TRBD1. Per germline, CDR1 DFQATT and CDR2 SNEGSKA (reference sequence). The V segment lost 0 bases and the J segment 5 bases; nucleotides outside the gene matches: 15. The CDR3 totals 17 residues. DNA for the CDR3: TGCAGTGCTAGAGATAATAGGCAGGGGGTGTTCATTGAGACCCAGTACTTC. Translation gives CSARDNRQGVFIETQYF.

CDR3 nucleotide sequence: TGTGCCAGCAGTTTAGACGACAGCAATCAGCCCCAGCATTTT. Its translation: CASSLDDSNQPQHF. The rearrangement links TRBV12-3 or TRBV12-4 to TRBJ1-5; no definite D call. The CDR3 sequence is 14 residues long. Trimming cost V 1 base and J 1 base, with 5 bases left between them.

This clonotype has more than one count but fewer than ten. The rearrangement links TRBV6-5 to TRBJ1-2, with 10 nucleotides matching TRBD1. Unmatched junction bases numbered 9, after V lost 6 bases and J lost 5 bases. Germline-derived CDR1 and CDR2 are MNHEY and SVGAGI. CDR3 length equals 15 residues. CDR3 sequence reads: CASRTLRDRGYGYTF. The CDR3 nucleotides read TGTGCCAGCAGGACCCTCAGGGACAGGGGATATGGCTACACCTTC.

V is TRBV7-7 and J is TRBJ2-1; TRBD1 or TRBD2 may be the D gene (5 bases each). This CDR3 is built from 13 residues. Germline assignment: CDR1 SSHAT and CDR2 FNYEAQ (reference sequence). Trimming pared 5 bases from V and 9 bases from J, leaving 14 bases between. The CDR3 spells CASSRDPAGEQFF. The CDR3 DNA reads as TGTGCCAGCAGCCGGGACCCGGCTGGTGAGCAGTTCTTC.

This clonotype was seen at least ten times. One junction end disagrees with the germline gene, perhaps due to a read error. The chain carries TRBV5-1 and TRBJ2-7; 7 bases agree with TRBD1. The CDR3 is 14 amino acids. Germline V gives CDR1 SGHRS, CDR2 YFSETQ. CDR3 residues: CASRRDSSSYEQYF. The CDR3 DNA follows: TGTGCCAGCAGAAGGGACAGCAGCTCCTACGAGCAGTACTTC.

This clonotype was counted ten times or more. This chain links TRBV27 with TRBJ2-1, with 9 nucleotides matching TRBD1. The CDR3 is made up of 15 amino acids. Germline-derived CDR1 and CDR2 are MNHEY and SMNVEV (reference sequence). V dropped 6 bases and J dropped 2; count of bases not matched to a gene: 5. The CDR3 spells CASSLGQGPYNEQFF. CDR3 DNA: TGTGCCAGCAGCCTGGGACAGGGCCCCTACAATGAGCAGTTCTTC.

This clonotype was seen a handful of times. The rearrangement links TRBV10-3 to TRBJ2-1; weak D call: TRBD1 (5 bases). Germline CDR1 and CDR2: ENHRY and SYGVKD. Trimming took off 7 bases at V and 4 bases at J, with 11 bases between the two ends. The CDR3 covers 13 residues. The CDR3 nucleotides read TGTGCCATCAAGGGGCAGGGTTACAATGAGCAGTTCTTC. Protein sequence: CAIKGQGYNEQFF.

The rearrangement joins TRBV20-1 to TRBJ1-2, with TRBD1 identical over 7 bases. V lost 3 bases, J lost 4 bases, and 11 bases stayed unmatched. This CDR3 is 15 amino acids long. The germline V gene encodes CDR1 DFQATT and CDR2 SNEGSKA (reference sequence). This CDR3 reads CSARLTGDAGYGYTF. CDR3 bases: TGCAGTGCTAGGTTAACAGGGGACGCAGGCTATGGCTACACCTTC.

This clonotype came up a few times. The chain couples TRBV18 to TRBJ2-1; weak D call: TRBD1 (5 bases). CDR3 size: 12 residues. The V and J ends lost 2 bases and 15 bases respectively, with 14 bases between them. Germline CDR1 KGHSH, CDR2 LQKENI. Here the CDR3 reads CASSPLTASPFF. The DNA for the CDR3 is TGTGCCAGCTCACCATTGACAGCGAGCCCGTTCTTC.

The chain combines TRBV18 with TRBJ2-3; 9 bases map to TRBD2. Germline V gives CDR1 KGHSH, CDR2 LQKENI. The CDR3 spans 16 residues. V lost 6 bases, J lost 0 bases, and 7 bases stayed unmatched. CDR3 bases: TGTGCCAGCTCTTCAGGACTAGCGTCTAGCACAGATACGCAGTATTTT. Encoded protein: CASSSGLASSTDTQYF.

The chain employs TRBV12-3 or TRBV12-4 and TRBJ2-1; D remains unclear. CDR3 length: 12 amino acids. Trimming left V 5 bases short and J 12 bases short, with 14 bases between. DNA for the CDR3: TGTGCCAGCAGTCCTTCCACCACCGTGCAGTTCTTC. Translating it yields CASSPSTTVQFF.

This chain uses TRBV20-1 with TRBJ2-5, with D tentatively TRBD1 (6 bases). The better agreement between TRBJ2-7 and the DNA end casts doubt on the J call. This CDR3 has 13 amino acids. Germline-derived CDR1 and CDR2 are DFQATT and SNEGSKA (reference sequence). The CDR3 DNA follows: TGCAGTGCCCCCTCAGGGGAGCGGTACGAGCAGTACTTC. Translated, it gives CSAPSGERYEQYF.

This chain joins TRBV12-3 or TRBV12-4 and TRBJ1-2; no clear D. The CDR3 contains 16 residues. The ends were cut back, 3 bases at V and 1 base at J, with 15 bases in the middle. The CDR3: CASSFFHVNLNYGYTF. CDR3 nucleotide sequence: TGTGCCAGCAGTTTTTTCCACGTGAACCTTAACTATGGCTACACCTTC.

This clonotype was detected a few times. The chain recombines TRBV3-1 with TRBJ2-1; D gene unclear. Germline CDR1 LGHDT, CDR2 YNNKEL (reference sequence). The CDR3 is 16 residues long. V gave up 2 bases and J gave up 4 bases, with 15 bases separating them. The CDR3 sequence: CASSQRRPSTYNEQFF. In DNA, the CDR3 is TGTGCCAGCAGCCAACGCCGCCCCTCTACTTACAATGAGCAGTTCTTC.

This clonotype came up many times. The chain combines TRBV12-3 or TRBV12-4 with TRBJ2-1, with 10 positions matching TRBD2. J was trimmed by 9 bases and V by 5 bases; bases with no gene match: 16. The CDR3 is 17 amino acids. DNA of the CDR3: TGTGCCAGCAGTCCTCAGCGGGGGGGAATTGATCCGGTTGAGCAGTTCTTC. Protein sequence: CASSPQRGGIDPVEQFF.

The chain combines TRBV29-1 with TRBJ2-2; D is undetermined. CDR1 and CDR2 from the germline V gene are SQVTM and ANQGSEA. This CDR3 contains 13 residues. V was clipped by 3 bases and J by 2 bases, with 7 bases between them. In DNA form, the CDR3 reads TGCAGCGTTGATGCTCGTAACACCGGGGAGCTGTTTTTT. It encodes CSVDARNTGELFF.

The rearrangement uses TRBV20-1 and TRBJ2-5; TRBD1 matches at 7 bases. CDR1 and CDR2 (germline): DFQATT, SNEGSKA (reference sequence). V shed 0 bases and J 11 bases; nucleotides not matched to a gene: 9. CDR3 length equals 13 residues. This chain's CDR3 is CSAREGGLGEQYF. Written as DNA, the CDR3 is TGCAGTGCTAGAGAAGGGGGCCTTGGGGAGCAGTACTTC.

This clonotype was observed a handful of times. V usage is TRBV6-5 and J usage is TRBJ2-1, with D uncertain. This CDR3 contains 13 residues. Germline V CDR1 and CDR2: MNHEY, SVGAGI. Between the trimmed V and J ends, which lost 3 bases and 5 bases, there was a span of 8 bases. In nucleotides, the CDR3 is TGTGCCAGCAGTTATGGTCGACACAATGAGCAGTTCTTC. Its protein product is CASSYGRHNEQFF.

Ten or more counts support this clonotype. The chain combines TRBV20-1 with TRBJ2-7; 8 bases align to TRBD1. V lost 0 bases to trimming and J lost 3 bases; unmatched junction nucleotides: 4. The CDR3 runs to 14 residues. CDR1 is DFQATT and CDR2 is SNEGSKA in the germline V gene (reference sequence). CDR3 nucleotides: TGCAGTGCTAGAGATACAGGGGGTATCTACGAGCAGTACTTC. Amino acids: CSARDTGGIYEQYF.